Presented here are 27 T cell receptor beta chains from one specimen sequenced in a study of immune characterization of retroperitoneal liposarcoma. TCRdb reprocessed the PCR reads via MiXCR and lists one record per CDR3 protein. Of under 20,000 distinct CDR3 sequences detected, approximately 37% appear once; the ten largest clones hold 6.5% to 9%. The sample consisted of blood. Receptors were obtained from a male donor with retroperitoneal liposarcoma.

By its share, this clonotype is medium-sized. J is TRBJ2-3 and V is TRBV6-1; 10 nucleotides match TRBD2. Germline values: CDR1 MNHNS, CDR2 SASEGT. This CDR3 region has 13 residues. The junction had 1 base not matched to a gene; V was cut back by 9 bases and J by 1 base. The CDR3 sequence: CASLAGGTDTQYF. The CDR3 nucleotides are TGTGCCAGTCTAGCGGGGGGCACAGATACGCAGTATTTT.

V and J are TRBV6-2 or TRBV6-3 and TRBJ2-5; D could derive from TRBD1 or TRBD2 (5 bases each). Germline V gives CDR1 MNHEY, CDR2 SVGEGT. The CDR3 runs 14 residues. The V and J ends lost 7 bases and 3 bases respectively, with 15 bases between them. The CDR3: CASNPGQRKETQYF. DNA for the CDR3: TGTGCCAGCAACCCGGGGCAGCGGAAAGAGACCCAGTACTTC.

The sample holds many counts of this clonotype. The CDR3 DNA is TGTGCCAGCAGTTATGGGGGTCCCTCCGGCTCTGGGGCCAACGTCCTGACTTTC. It encodes CASSYGGPSGSGANVLTF. V is TRBV6-5 and J is TRBJ2-6; D is tentatively TRBD1 or TRBD2 (5 bases each). V gave up 3 bases and J gave up 0 bases, with 15 bases separating them. This CDR3 is built from 18 residues. Germline V gene data show CDR1 as MNHEY and CDR2 as SVGAGI.

This clonotype was seen at least ten times. The chain carries TRBV28 and TRBJ1-4, with a possible D match to TRBD1 (6 bases). The germline V and J ends were trimmed by 6 bases and 7 bases, with 15 bases remaining between them. The CDR3 spans 14 residues. The germline CDR1 and CDR2 sequences are MDHEN and SYDVKM. In DNA, the CDR3 is TGTGCCAGCAGAGGAGGGGGGCTTTTTGAAAAACTGTTTTTT. Its translation is CASRGGGLFEKLFF.

The V call is TRBV10-2, the J call TRBJ2-3, with a tentative D call TRBD2 (6 bases). The J call may be wrong; the DNA end is better matched by TRBJ2-7. The germline gives CDR1 WSHSY, CDR2 SAAADI. The CDR3 loop spans 14 amino acids. CDR3 amino acids: CASSVGQEGNEQYF. The CDR3 nucleotides are TGCGCCAGCAGTGTAGGGCAGGAGGGGAATGAGCAGTACTTC.

For this clonotype: Likely a read error: the CDR3 ends without its conserved phenylalanine or tryptophan. The chain couples TRBV7-2 to TRBJ2-1, with D unclear. Looked up from germline, CDR1 is SGHTA and CDR2 is FQGNSA. The CDR3 is 12 residues long. V lost 3 bases and J 11 bases, leaving 11 bases between the germline ends. The CDR3 loop is CASSLAGDQQFL. CDR3 in DNA: TGTGCCAGCAGCTTGGCTGGGGATCAGCAGTTCTTG.

This chain joins TRBV7-6 and TRBJ1-1, with 7 nucleotides matching TRBD1. Unmatched junction bases numbered 7, after V lost 4 bases and J lost 8 bases. Germline V gene lookup returns CDR1 SGHVS and CDR2 FNYEAQ. The CDR3 is 13 residues long. CDR3 region: CASSSHRGAEAFF. In nucleotides, the CDR3 is TGTGCCAGCAGCTCTCACAGGGGAGCAGAAGCTTTCTTT. Combining the CDR3 with reference TRBV7-6 and TRBJ1-1 gives the whole variable domain GAGVSQSPRYKVTKRGQDVALRCDPISGHVSLYWYRQALGQGPEFLTYFNYEAQQDKSGLPNDRFSAERPEGSISTLTIQRTEQRDSAMYRCASSSHRGAEAFFGQGTRLTVV.

The chain employs TRBV6-1 and TRBJ2-5; 9 bases fit TRBD2. The junction had 2 bases not matched to a gene; V was cut back by 4 bases and J by 2 bases. Germline V CDR1 and CDR2: MNHNS, SASEGT. This CDR3 is built from 14 residues. Here the CDR3 DNA reads TGTGCCAGCAGTGGGGCGGGAGGGCAAGAGACCCAGTACTTC. It is translated as CASSGAGGQETQYF.

The table lists this clonotype with a few counts. The gene calls are TRBV7-2 and TRBJ1-1; D gene uncertain. CDR1 is SGHTA, CDR2 FQGNSA, per germline. The CDR3 runs to 12 residues. The germline V and J ends were trimmed by 5 bases and 10 bases, with 14 bases remaining between them. The CDR3: CASSLTMGRAFF. The CDR3 DNA reads as TGTGCCAGCAGCCTAACCATGGGCCGAGCTTTCTTT.

This clonotype has at least ten counts. The rearrangement joins TRBV7-8 to TRBJ2-3; 14 nucleotides match TRBD2. The CDR3 is 16 residues long. Trimming at V came to 1 base and at J to 4 bases, leaving 1 base not matched to a gene. The V gene's germline CDR1 is SGHVS and CDR2 FQNEAQ. The CDR3 sequence is CASSLVGLAGADTQYF. CDR3 sequence (DNA): TGTGCCAGCAGCTTAGTGGGACTAGCGGGAGCAGATACGCAGTATTTT.

The V gene is TRBV5-6, the J gene TRBJ2-3; 7 bases align to TRBD1. Looked up from germline, CDR1 is SGHDT and CDR2 is YYEEEE. The CDR3 loop spans 15 amino acids. The trim removed 4 bases at V and 0 bases at J, leaving 5 bases unmatched. CDR3 DNA sequence: TGTGCCAGCAGCCAAGGGACAGCTAGCACAGATACGCAGTATTTT. Residues: CASSQGTASTDTQYF.

This clonotype has more than one count but fewer than ten. The chain combines TRBV6-1 with TRBJ1-1; D might be TRBD1 (6 bases). This CDR3 is built from 12 residues. Germline V gene lookup returns CDR1 MNHNS and CDR2 SASEGT. Trimming shortened V by 8 bases and J by 3 bases, and 10 bases separated the two germline ends. The CDR3 region is CASLDRHTEAFF. Written as DNA, the CDR3 is TGTGCCAGCCTCGACAGGCACACTGAAGCTTTCTTT.

This clonotype was counted ten times or more. This chain uses TRBV6-1 with TRBJ2-1, with D hard to call. TRBJ2-7 explains the end of the DNA better; the J call may be wrong. Per germline, CDR1 MNHNS and CDR2 SASEGT. The CDR3 is 13 amino acids. This CDR3 reads CASSWAVNNEQYF. Here the CDR3 DNA reads TGTGCCAGCAGTTGGGCCGTTAACAATGAGCAGTACTTC.

This clonotype appeared a few times. This chain joins TRBV7-9 and TRBJ2-7, with 7 bases that match TRBD2. There are 15 residues in the CDR3. CDR1 SEHNR and CDR2 FQNEAQ come from the germline V gene (reference sequence). The trim removed 0 bases at V and 2 bases at J, leaving 4 bases unmatched. The CDR3 DNA reads as TGTGCCAGCAGCTTAGCGGGAGGGACGGCCTACGAGCAGTACTTC. This codes for CASSLAGGTAYEQYF. Variable domain in full (rest from reference TRBV7-9 and TRBJ2-7): DTGVSQNPRHKITKRGQNVTFRCDPISEHNRLYWYRQTLGQGPEFLTYFQNEAQLEKSRLLSDRFSAERPKGSFSTLEIQRTEQGDSAMYLCASSLAGGTAYEQYFGPGTRLTVT.

This clonotype was counted at least ten times. The chain carries TRBV6-1 and TRBJ2-7; 9 positions match TRBD1. The germline V gene has CDR1 MNHNS and CDR2 SASEGT. The CDR3 has 16 residues. V gave up 1 base and J gave up 1 base; unmatched junction bases: 5. The CDR3 loop is CASSEDEGQGSYEQYF. DNA of the CDR3: TGTGCCAGCAGTGAAGATGAAGGACAGGGGTCCTACGAGCAGTACTTC.

This rearrangement joins TRBV11-3 to TRBJ2-1; the match to TRBD1 covers 9 bases. Losses at the gene ends were 1 base for V and 0 bases for J; bases not matched to a gene: 16. CDR1 is SGHNT and CDR2 is YENEEA in the germline V gene. The CDR3 covers 21 residues. The CDR3 bases are TGTGCCAGCAGCTTAGCCTGGGACAGGGCCGGCGCCCCGAGCTCCTACAATGAGCAGTTCTTC. Encoded protein: CASSLAWDRAGAPSSYNEQFF. Using reference TRBV11-3 and TRBJ2-1 for the parts outside the CDR3, the full variable domain is EAGVVQSPRYKIIEKKQPVAFWCNPISGHNTLYWYLQNLGQGPELLIRYENEEAVDDSQLPKDRFSAERLKGVDSTLKIQPAELGDSAVYLCASSLAWDRAGAPSSYNEQFFGPGTRLTVL.

This clonotype has a count of ten or more. The DNA of the CDR3 is TGTGCCAGCAAGGAGACAGGGACGTACGAGCAGTTCTTC. Its protein is CASKETGTYEQFF. The chain employs TRBV6-1 and TRBJ2-1; 7 nucleotides agree with TRBD1. The CDR3 is made up of 13 amino acids. Looked up from germline, CDR1 is MNHNS and CDR2 is SASEGT. With V trimmed by 7 bases and J by 10 bases, 10 bases remained unmatched.

This sequence joins TRBV5-1 and TRBJ2-2; D is ambiguous. The ends were cut back, 3 bases at V and 6 bases at J, with 12 bases in the middle. The V gene's germline CDR1 is SGHRS and CDR2 YFSETQ. CDR3 size: 14 residues. The DNA for the CDR3 is TGCGCCAGCAGCTATCGACCCTCCTCCGGGGAGCTGTTTTTT. This encodes CASSYRPSSGELFF.

This rearrangement joins TRBV7-2 to TRBJ2-3, with 15 bases that match TRBD2. The CDR3 covers 17 residues. CDR1 is SGHTA, CDR2 FQGNSA, per germline. The V and J ends lost 3 bases and 10 bases, in that order; junction bases with no gene match: 11. This CDR3 is CASSFGTSGRQGAPQYF. In nucleotides, the CDR3 is TGTGCCAGCAGCTTTGGGACTAGCGGGAGGCAGGGGGCACCGCAGTATTTT.

The chain uses TRBV6-1 and TRBJ2-1; D is possibly TRBD1 (7 bases). Germline CDR1 is MNHNS and CDR2 is SASEGT. This CDR3 has 13 amino acids. The V gene lost 6 bases and the J gene lost 13 bases, with 19 bases spanning the gap. As DNA, the CDR3 is TGTGCCAGCAGCACAGGGGCTGGGGGGACCCAGTTCTTC. This sequence encodes CASSTGAGGTQFF.

The chain has TRBV6-6 and TRBJ2-7; 9 bases agree with TRBD1. Germline CDR1 is MNHNY and CDR2 is SVGAGI (reference sequence). The J segment lost 10 bases and the V segment lost 10 bases, leaving 20 bases of the junction unmatched. This CDR3 region has 15 residues. The CDR3 region is CATSPWDRVSSDQYF. The CDR3 region has the DNA TGTGCCACCTCCCCCTGGGACAGGGTGTCCTCCGACCAGTACTTC.

The chain couples TRBV15 to TRBJ2-3; 7 positions match TRBD2. Germline lookup yields CDR1 LNHNV and CDR2 YYDKDF (reference sequence). Unmatched junction bases numbered 7, after V lost 5 bases and J lost 2 bases. The CDR3 contains 15 residues. The CDR3 DNA reads TGTGCCACCAGCCGCCTTAAGCGGGACACAGATACGCAGTATTTT. This translates into CATSRLKRDTDTQYF.

This clonotype has only a few counts. The rearrangement uses TRBV7-9 and TRBJ2-5, with 10 bases aligning to TRBD1. The end of the DNA fits TRBJ2-7 better, so the J call may be wrong. This CDR3 is built from 15 residues. Germline V gene data show CDR1 as SEHNR and CDR2 as FQNEAQ (reference sequence). The CDR3 region has the DNA TGTGCCAGCAGCCTAGAAGGGACAGGGGCCTACGAGCAGTACTTC. Translation: CASSLEGTGAYEQYF.

This clonotype came up a few times. The chain combines TRBV10-3 with TRBJ1-6, with no clear D. This CDR3 comprises 14 residues. Germline lookup yields CDR1 ENHRY and CDR2 SYGVKD. Trimming shortened V by 2 bases and J by 8 bases, and 10 bases separated the two germline ends. CDR3 in amino acids: CAISETSQHSPLHF. In nucleotides, the CDR3 is TGTGCCATCAGTGAGACGTCACAGCATTCACCCCTCCACTTT.

The table lists this clonotype with many counts. The rearrangement links TRBV7-8 to TRBJ2-5; D might be TRBD1 (5 bases). Trimming took off 2 bases at V and 5 bases at J, with 27 bases between the two ends. Germline loops: CDR1 SGHVS, CDR2 FQNEAQ. The CDR3 has 19 residues. For the CDR3, the DNA is TGTGCCAGCAGCTTAAGTCGCAGGGTGACCGTTTTGGTTAGTGAGACCCAGTACTTC. Amino acid sequence: CASSLSRRVTVLVSETQYF. The full variable domain, completed using reference TRBV7-8 and TRBJ2-5, is GAGVSQSPRYKVAKRGQDVALRCDPISGHVSLFWYQQALGQGPEFLTYFQNEAQLDKSGLPSDRFFAERPEGSVSTLKIQRTQQEDSAVYLCASSLSRRVTVLVSETQYFGPGTRLLVL.

Turning to this clonotype: The CDR3 carries no conserved terminal phenylalanine or tryptophan, so it likely arises from a read error. No DNA is shown, since the ends of the CDR3 on it are uncertain; the CDR3 is the one TCRdb lists. The chain couples TRBV6-1 to TRBJ2-5; the table's D call, TRBD2, has no DNA check behind it. The CDR3 is 15 amino acids long, termini counted. In germline, CDR1 is MNHNS, CDR2 SASEGT. The CDR3 protein is CASSALAGPQETQFA.

As concerns this clonotype: A much larger clonotype is one base distant, so this may be a read error. V is TRBV6-5 and J is TRBJ2-2; D gene unclear. The V gene's germline CDR1 is MNHEY and CDR2 SVGAGI. CDR3 length: 12 amino acids. CDR3 residues: CARSSALGELFF. The DNA for the CDR3 is TGTGCCCGCAGTTCCGCGCTCGGGGAGCTGTTTTTT.